The text below deals with one TCR beta chain. What it binds is unknown. The data derive from a study of cytomegalovirus exposure and HLA in healthy donors. Whole-study findings and limits: Most subjects' HLA-A and HLA-B alleles were reportedly predicted from TCR beta sequences.

The CDR3 consists of 14 residues. The V end was cut by 0 bases, the J end by 1 base, with 5 bases between. Germline CDR1 SGHTS, CDR2 YDEGEE. The PCR made use of 60 Vbeta and 13 Jbeta primers. Data came from immunoSEQ multiplex PCR; TCRdb stores just in-frame clones and leaves some out. The data show 55,000 to 80,000 clones, 50% to 80% seen once. Source material: PBMCs. The clonotype was recovered from a man between 40 and 49 years old in good health and CMV-seropositive. This rearrangement joins TRBV5-8 to TRBJ1-5; D gene ambiguous. CDR3 bases: TGTGCCAGCAGCTTGGCGGGGAGCAATCAGCCCCAGCATTTT. Protein sequence: CASSLAGSNQPQHF. The whole variable domain, filled in from reference TRBV5-8 and TRBJ1-5, reads EAGVTQSPTHLIKTRGQQATLRCSPISGHTSVYWYQQALGLGLQFLLWYDEGEERNRGNFPPRFSGRQFPNYSSELNVNALELEDSALYLCASSLAGSNQPQHFGDGTRLSIL.